Listed here are 16 T cell receptor beta chains from one sample, sequenced in a study of blood T cell repertoires in COVID-19. Clones were sequenced by immunoSEQ multiplex PCR, and TCRdb holds only the in-frame ones, with some missing. This sample has around 260,000 clones; around nine tenths occur once, and the top ten carry approximately 0.84%. Specimen: peripheral blood. The receptor set was obtained from a man aged 25 to 45 with acute or convalescent COVID-19.

For the CDR3, the DNA is TGTGCCTGGAACCGGGACAGAGGCACTGAAGCTTTCTTT. Its protein is CAWNRDRGTEAFF. The chain is built from TRBV30 and TRBJ1-1, with 7 bases that match TRBD1. This CDR3 has 13 residues. V lost 4 bases to trimming and J lost 4 bases; unmatched junction nucleotides: 6. Germline CDR1 reads GTSNPN; CDR2 reads SVGIG (reference sequence).

V and J are TRBV4-1 and TRBJ1-1; TRBD1 aligns across 11 bases. CDR3 length: 14 amino acids. V was pared by 4 bases and J by 4 bases, with 2 bases of the junction left unmatched. Germline V gene data show CDR1 as MGHRA and CDR2 as YSYEKL. The CDR3 protein is CASSRTGGGTEAFF. For the CDR3, the DNA is TGCGCCAGCAGCCGGACAGGGGGCGGCACTGAAGCTTTCTTT.

The chain has TRBV5-8 and TRBJ1-3; D is unclear. Germline loops: CDR1 SGHTS, CDR2 YDEGEE. V lost 3 bases to trimming and J lost 0 bases, with 10 bases between them. CDR3 length: 15 residues. The chain's CDR3 is CASSWSLSSGNTIYF. The CDR3 nucleotides read TGTGCCAGCAGCTGGTCCTTGAGCTCTGGAAACACCATATATTTT.

The V call is TRBV5-8, the J call TRBJ1-5, with 8 bases matching TRBD1. This CDR3 has 17 residues. Trimming took 1 base from V and 3 from J; bases not matched to a gene: 9. Germline CDR1 and CDR2: SGHTS and YDEGEE. CDR3: CASSLFGTGALNQPQHF. CDR3 sequence (DNA): TGTGCCAGCAGCTTGTTCGGGACAGGTGCCCTCAATCAGCCCCAGCATTTT. Variable domain in full (rest from reference TRBV5-8 and TRBJ1-5): EAGVTQSPTHLIKTRGQQATLRCSPISGHTSVYWYQQALGLGLQFLLWYDEGEERNRGNFPPRFSGRQFPNYSSELNVNALELEDSALYLCASSLFGTGALNQPQHFGDGTRLSIL.

This clone was found once. The chain combines TRBV19 with TRBJ1-2, with 8 bases identical to TRBD1. The CDR3 sequence is 18 residues long. Germline V CDR1 and CDR2: LNHDA, SQIVND (reference sequence). The J segment lost 0 bases and the V segment lost 8 bases, leaving 17 bases of the junction unmatched. The CDR3 protein is CASASTPGGSSTNYGYTF. The CDR3 DNA is TGTGCCAGTGCAAGTACCCCAGGGGGCAGCTCTACTAACTATGGCTACACCTTC.

The chain employs TRBV5-1 and TRBJ2-1, with TRBD2 matching 10 bases. The CDR3 sequence is 16 residues long. The germline V gene has CDR1 SGHRS and CDR2 YFSETQ. Losses at the gene ends were 3 bases for V and 1 base for J; bases not matched to a gene: 4. CDR3 in amino acids: CASSSGLAPSYNEQFF. CDR3 nucleotide sequence: TGCGCCAGCAGCTCGGGACTAGCGCCTTCCTACAATGAGCAGTTCTTC.

This clone was recorded once. V and J are TRBV28 and TRBJ1-2; weak D call: TRBD1 (6 bases). Germline V gene lookup returns CDR1 MDHEN and CDR2 SYDVKM. This CDR3 has 14 residues. V lost 6 bases, J lost 4 bases, and 15 bases lay in between. The CDR3 is CASSLGAGAYGYTF. CDR3 bases: TGTGCCAGCAGCCTGGGGGCAGGGGCCTATGGCTACACCTTC.

The chain combines TRBV7-9 with TRBJ2-5; D is ambiguous. V was pared by 5 bases and J by 3 bases, with 13 bases between. Germline assignment: CDR1 SEHNR and CDR2 FQNEAQ (reference sequence). The CDR3 loop spans 14 amino acids. DNA for the CDR3: TGTGCCAGCAGCCTATCGGGTTTTGAAGAGACCCAGTACTTC. This encodes CASSLSGFEETQYF.

This rearrangement joins TRBV19 to TRBJ1-1; D call uncertain. V was trimmed by 5 bases and J by 3 bases, leaving 13 bases between them. The CDR3 spans 14 residues. CDR1 and CDR2 from the germline V gene are LNHDA and SQIVND (reference sequence). The CDR3 DNA reads as TGTGCCAGTAGTCCCTATCTGAGGGACACTGAAGCTTTCTTT. Its translation: CASSPYLRDTEAFF.

This chain connects TRBV6-1 to TRBJ1-4; D remains ambiguous. V lost 2 bases to trimming and J lost 0 bases, with 10 bases between them. The CDR3 sequence is 16 residues long. CDR1 and CDR2 from the germline V gene are MNHNS and SASEGT. The CDR3 nucleotides read TGTGCCAGCAGTGAACACATTCGGGCAACTAATGAAAAACTGTTTTTT. This translates into CASSEHIRATNEKLFF.

The chain uses TRBV4-1 and TRBJ2-5; D is perhaps TRBD2 (5 bases). Germline values: CDR1 MGHRA, CDR2 YSYEKL. V dropped 0 bases and J dropped 7 bases, with 15 bases sitting between them. The CDR3 covers 15 residues. CDR3 protein: CASSQDMSSLGTQYF. The CDR3 DNA is TGCGCCAGCAGCCAAGATATGAGTTCACTAGGGACCCAGTACTTC.

This clone has more than one count but fewer than ten. J is TRBJ2-7 and V is TRBV5-4, with 8 bases identical to TRBD1. Germline CDR1 SGHNT, CDR2 YYREEE (reference sequence). This CDR3 is built from 13 residues. The V and J ends lost 4 bases and 5 bases, in that order; junction bases with no gene match: 5. CDR3 in DNA: TGTGCCAGCAGCCCAACGACAGGGGACGAGCAGTACTTC. It yields the protein CASSPTTGDEQYF.

The V and J genes are TRBV10-3 and TRBJ2-3; 7 nucleotides line up with TRBD2. The CDR3 covers 17 residues. Germline assignment: CDR1 ENHRY and CDR2 SYGVKD. Trimming took 2 bases from V and 2 from J; bases not matched to a gene: 10. Here the CDR3 DNA reads TGTGCCATCAGTGAGCGGGGAGGCGGGGGTACCACAGATACGCAGTATTTT. Its translation: CAISERGGGGTTDTQYF.

The chain employs TRBV28 and TRBJ2-2; weak D call: TRBD1 (5 bases). CDR3 size: 13 residues. CDR1 and CDR2 from the germline V gene are MDHEN and SYDVKM. Deletions cut 5 bases from V and 7 bases from J, with 11 bases between. The CDR3 DNA follows: TGTGCCAGCAGTATCCAGGGTATCGGGGAGCTGTTTTTT. This gives the protein CASSIQGIGELFF.

The chain uses TRBV6-5 and TRBJ1-4; no firm D call. The V gene lost 7 bases and the J gene lost 0 bases, with 6 bases spanning the gap. The CDR3 is 13 amino acids. Germline assignment: CDR1 MNHEY and CDR2 SVGAGI. CDR3: CASIRATNEKLFF. The CDR3 DNA reads as TGTGCCAGCATCCGAGCAACTAATGAAAAACTGTTTTTT.

The chain employs TRBV6-5 and TRBJ2-1; 12 bases line up with TRBD2. V lost 6 bases, J lost 2 bases, and 2 bases stayed unmatched. Germline-derived CDR1 and CDR2 are MNHEY and SVGAGI. The CDR3 length is 15 residues. DNA for the CDR3: TGTGCCAGCAGCCTAGCGGGAGGGCCCTACAATGAGCAGTTCTTC. Encoded protein: CASSLAGGPYNEQFF.